The present T cell receptor (beta chain) was sequenced within a study of control samples from healthy donors and cancer patients. TCRdb keeps only in-frame clones here, not all; method: immunoSEQ multiplex PCR. This table holds over 150,000 clones, 90% to 95% found once. Trimming at V came to 3 bases and at J to 7 bases, leaving 12 bases not matched to a gene. The CDR3 length is 16 residues. CDR1 is SGHRS, CDR2 YFSETQ, per germline. Sequenced input: blood. This TCR derives from a young man in good health. The rearrangement links TRBV5-1 to TRBJ2-1; 8 positions agree with TRBD1. CDR3 DNA: TGCGCCAGCAGCTACTTACCCCTGGACAGGGAGAATGAGCAGTTCTTC. Encoded protein: CASSYLPLDRENEQFF.